The 6 T cell receptor beta chains listed next were all sequenced from one sample in a study of cytomegalovirus exposure and HLA in healthy donors. The PCR ran on 60 Vbeta and 13 Jbeta primers. Assay: immunoSEQ multiplex PCR; the TCRdb copy retains only in-frame clones and omits some. The table counts approximately 110,000 clones; around 0.59% lies in the top ten. Sequenced sample: PBMCs. The receptor source for this set is a man aged 45-65 years in good health and CMV-seronegative.

The chain carries TRBV25-1 and TRBJ1-4, with 7 bases matching TRBD1. J was trimmed by 8 bases and V by 4 bases; bases with no gene match: 10. The CDR3 totals 15 residues. Germline V CDR1 and CDR2: MGHDK, SYGVNS. CDR3 protein: CASSASLGQREKLFF. The CDR3 bases are TGTGCCAGCAGTGCCTCCCTGGGACAGCGGGAAAAACTGTTTTTT.

The chain uses TRBV4-1 and TRBJ2-7, with D perhaps TRBD1 (6 bases). V was cut by 1 base and J by 0 bases, with 13 bases left in between. Germline values: CDR1 MGHRA, CDR2 YSYEKL. The CDR3 runs 16 residues. CDR3 nucleotide sequence: TGCGCCAGCAGCCAAGGGGGAGACAGGCTCTCCTACGAGCAGTACTTC. The encoded protein is CASSQGGDRLSYEQYF.

The chain joins TRBV20-1 to TRBJ1-2; the D is unclear. The germline CDR1 and CDR2 sequences are DFQATT and SNEGSKA (reference sequence). CDR3 length: 11 residues. Trimming removed 3 bases from V and 8 bases from J, with 10 bases in between. The CDR3 region is CSASTQAGYTF. For the CDR3, the DNA is TGCAGTGCTAGTACCCAAGCCGGCTACACCTTC.

This rearrangement joins TRBV7-2 to TRBJ2-5, with 11 positions matching TRBD2. Germline CDR1 is SGHTA and CDR2 is FQGNSA. V lost 6 bases, J lost 2 bases, and 8 bases stayed unmatched. This CDR3 comprises 16 residues. CDR3 in DNA: TGTGCCAGCAGTCCAGGACTAGCGGGTACTCAAGAGACCCAGTACTTC. As protein: CASSPGLAGTQETQYF.

The chain is built from TRBV19 and TRBJ1-6, with 9 positions matching TRBD1. CDR3 length equals 16 residues. V shed 4 bases and J 2 bases; nucleotides not matched to a gene: 3. The germline V gene has CDR1 LNHDA and CDR2 SQIVND (reference sequence). The CDR3 reads CASSTTGGTYNSPLHF. CDR3 in DNA: TGTGCCAGTAGTACGACAGGGGGAACCTATAATTCACCCCTCCACTTT. Based on the CDR3 plus reference TRBV19 and TRBJ1-6, the full variable domain is DGGITQSPKYLFRKEGQNVTLSCEQNLNHDAMYWYRQDPGQGLRLIYYSQIVNDFQKGDIAEGYSVSREKKESFPLTVTSAQKNPTAFYLCASSTTGGTYNSPLHFGNGTRLTVT.

This chain joins TRBV4-1 and TRBJ1-5, with 9 nucleotides matching TRBD1. The length of the CDR3 is 15 residues. Germline loops: CDR1 MGHRA, CDR2 YSYEKL. J was trimmed by 5 bases and V by 3 bases; bases with no gene match: 5. The CDR3 reads CASSQIDRGDQPQHF. DNA for the CDR3: TGCGCCAGCAGCCAGATCGACAGGGGGGATCAGCCCCAGCATTTT.